Shown below are 28 T cell receptor beta chains from a single sample sequenced in a study of OX40 agonist ivuxolimab in advanced cancers. Produced via immunoSEQ multiplex PCR; TCRdb's table is partial and in-frame only. Of 70,000 or so clones listed, around 84% are singletons. Specimen: CD4+ or CD8+ T cells sorted from blood, collected in a trial of the OX40 agonist ivuxolimab. The receptors here all came from an adult with an advanced solid tumor such as melanoma, head and neck, liver or kidney cancer.

The V and J genes are TRBV6-5 and TRBJ2-3, with D tentatively TRBD1 (6 bases). The CDR3 spans 13 residues. Trimming removed 9 bases at V and 4 bases at J, with 14 bases between. CDR1 MNHEY and CDR2 SVGAGI come from the germline V gene. The CDR3 is CASSRGVPDTQYF. In DNA form, the CDR3 reads TGTGCCAGTTCCAGGGGCGTCCCAGATACGCAGTATTTT.

The V gene is TRBV5-1, the J gene TRBJ1-5; no firm D call. The CDR3 spans 14 residues. CDR1 SGHRS and CDR2 YFSETQ come from the germline V gene. Trimming took off 0 bases at V and 6 bases at J, with 10 bases between the two ends. The DNA for the CDR3 is TGCGCCAGCAGCTTGGCGCACGGATCTCAGCCCCAGCATTTT. Its protein is CASSLAHGSQPQHF.

CDR3 in amino acids: CASSFTGFSYEQYF. Here the CDR3 DNA reads TGCGCCAGCAGTTTCACAGGGTTCTCCTACGAGCAGTACTTC. J is TRBJ2-7 and V is TRBV5-1; D might be TRBD1 (6 bases). CDR3 length: 14 residues. CDR1 is SGHRS, CDR2 YFSETQ, per germline. Trimming removed 5 bases from V and 0 bases from J, with 12 bases in between.

The chain carries TRBV29-1 and TRBJ2-7; 7 nucleotides agree with TRBD1. Trimming took 8 bases from V and 7 from J; bases not matched to a gene: 17. The CDR3 consists of 14 residues. Germline assignment: CDR1 SQVTM and CDR2 ANQGSEA. The CDR3 sequence: CSTRQGSGWGEQYF. The CDR3 nucleotides are TGCAGCACTCGACAGGGCTCGGGGTGGGGTGAGCAGTACTTC.

The CDR3 sequence is CACGGDRVFGEQFF. The CDR3 DNA sequence: TGTGCCTGTGGGGGGGACAGGGTTTTTGGTGAGCAGTTCTTC. This chain uses TRBV30 with TRBJ2-1; TRBD1 matches at 9 bases. Germline CDR1 reads GTSNPN; CDR2 reads SVGIG (reference sequence). The CDR3 length is 14 residues. Unmatched junction bases numbered 12, after V lost 6 bases and J lost 9 bases.

In regard to this clone: Different DNA sequences within this sample yield the same CDR3. This sequence joins TRBV5-1 and TRBJ2-7; no definite D call. V shed 0 bases and J shed 3 bases, with 4 bases lying between them. This CDR3 is 12 amino acids long. CDR1 and CDR2 from the germline V gene are SGHRS and YFSETQ. The CDR3 sequence is CASSLDGYEQYF. The DNA of the CDR3 is TGCGCCAGCAGCTTGGACGGCTACGAGCAGTACTTC.

The chain employs TRBV7-9 and TRBJ2-1; 14 bases map to TRBD2. V was pared by 5 bases and J by 3 bases, with 3 bases of the junction left unmatched. The CDR3 length is 16 residues. Germline V gene lookup returns CDR1 SEHNR and CDR2 FQNEAQ (reference sequence). CDR3 region: CASSLGLAGVYNEQFF. For the CDR3, the DNA is TGTGCCAGCAGCCTGGGACTAGCGGGGGTCTACAATGAGCAGTTCTTC.

V and J are TRBV27 and TRBJ1-6, with TRBD1 matching over 7 bases. CDR1 and CDR2 (germline): MNHEY, SMNVEV (reference sequence). The CDR3 sequence is 16 residues long. V trimming: 2 bases; J trimming: 2 bases; junction bases outside the gene matches: 3. The CDR3 here is CASSLKGAAYNSPLHF. The CDR3, as DNA: TGTGCCAGCAGTTTAAAGGGGGCGGCCTATAATTCACCCCTCCACTTT.

This clone was found once. This chain links TRBV19 with TRBJ2-1, with D hard to call. V gave up 4 bases and J gave up 5 bases, with 9 bases separating them. The germline V gene encodes CDR1 LNHDA and CDR2 SQIVND (reference sequence). The CDR3 sequence is 13 residues long. CDR3 DNA sequence: TGTGCCAGTAGTAAGGGCTCTCACAATGAGCAGTTCTTC. It yields the protein CASSKGSHNEQFF.

This clone has only a few counts. J is TRBJ1-2 and V is TRBV27, with TRBD1 matching over 7 bases. The CDR3 has 12 amino acids. Germline lookup yields CDR1 MNHEY and CDR2 SMNVEV (reference sequence). With 7 bases clipped from V and 4 bases from J, the junction kept 3 bases outside the gene matches. The CDR3 sequence: CASKGQRYGYTF. The CDR3 DNA reads as TGTGCCAGCAAGGGACAGCGCTATGGCTACACCTTC.

In nucleotides, the CDR3 is TGTGCCAGCAGTTACGCAGGGGGAGGGCTTTATGGCTACACCTTC. Its translation is CASSYAGGGLYGYTF. The chain is built from TRBV6-5 and TRBJ1-2; TRBD1 matches 7 bases. The CDR3 covers 15 residues. Germline V gene lookup returns CDR1 MNHEY and CDR2 SVGAGI. J gave up 5 bases and V 2 bases, and 8 bases lay outside the gene matches.

V gene TRBV19 combines with J gene TRBJ2-2, with 8 bases lining up with TRBD1. The length of the CDR3 is 14 residues. CDR1 and CDR2 from the germline V gene are LNHDA and SQIVND (reference sequence). The V gene end was trimmed by 3 bases and the J gene end by 6 bases; junction bases not matched to a gene: 3. The CDR3 DNA sequence: TGTGCCAGTAGTATCCTGGACAGGGCCGGGGAGCTGTTTTTT. It is translated as CASSILDRAGELFF.

The V call is TRBV7-8, the J call TRBJ1-5; no definite D call. The germline V gene encodes CDR1 SGHVS and CDR2 FQNEAQ. Trimming left V 0 bases short and J 1 base short, with 13 bases between. The CDR3 totals 17 residues. The CDR3 DNA follows: TGTGCCAGCAGCTTAGCGCTAATGGTAGGGAGCAATCAGCCCCAGCATTTT. This translates into CASSLALMVGSNQPQHF. The entire variable domain, with the rest obtained from reference TRBV7-8 and TRBJ1-5, is as follows: GAGVSQSPRYKVAKRGQDVALRCDPISGHVSLFWYQQALGQGPEFLTYFQNEAQLDKSGLPSDRFFAERPEGSVSTLKIQRTQQEDSAVYLCASSLALMVGSNQPQHFGDGTRLSIL.

This sequence joins TRBV10-3 and TRBJ1-1, with D possibly being TRBD1 (5 bases). The CDR3 totals 11 residues. The V and J ends lost 10 bases and 10 bases respectively, with 16 bases between them. CDR1 is ENHRY and CDR2 is SYGVKD in the germline V gene. Here the CDR3 DNA reads TGTGCCACCAGAGGGGCGCAAGGAGCTTTCTTT. This gives the protein CATRGAQGAFF.

The gene calls are TRBV5-8 and TRBJ2-3, with D unclear. Germline V lookup: CDR1 SGHTS, CDR2 YDEGEE. V lost 5 bases and J lost 1, with 8 bases in between. The CDR3 consists of 13 residues. CDR3 sequence (DNA): TGTGCCAGCAGTCTGCAGGGCACAGATACGCAGTATTTT. Translated, it gives CASSLQGTDTQYF. The full variable domain, rest sourced from reference TRBV5-8 and TRBJ2-3, is EAGVTQSPTHLIKTRGQQATLRCSPISGHTSVYWYQQALGLGLQFLLWYDEGEERNRGNFPPRFSGRQFPNYSSELNVNALELEDSALYLCASSLQGTDTQYFGPGTRLTVL.

The chain links TRBV7-2 to TRBJ2-1; D is ambiguous. V dropped 2 bases and J dropped 1 base, with 15 bases sitting between them. This CDR3 has 17 residues. The germline V gene encodes CDR1 SGHTA and CDR2 FQGNSA. CDR3 sequence: CASSLRLRQESYNEQFF. CDR3 nucleotide sequence: TGTGCCAGCAGCTTACGACTCCGCCAGGAGTCCTACAATGAGCAGTTCTTC.

The chain has TRBV7-8 and TRBJ1-1, with 7 bases that match TRBD1. V was pared by 3 bases and J by 4 bases, with 2 bases of the junction left unmatched. This CDR3 contains 13 residues. CDR1 and CDR2 from the germline V gene are SGHVS and FQNEAQ. CDR3 coding DNA: TGTGCCAGCAGCTTCAGGGGGGGCACTGAAGCTTTCTTT. Amino acids: CASSFRGGTEAFF.

The chain recombines TRBV5-4 with TRBJ2-3; D is unresolved. Trimming left V 1 base short and J 6 bases short, with 12 bases between. From germline, CDR1 is SGHNT and CDR2 YYREEE (reference sequence). The CDR3 totals 14 residues. CDR3 residues: CASSLSAATDTQYF. CDR3 DNA sequence: TGTGCCAGCAGCTTGTCGGCAGCGACTGATACGCAGTATTTT.

The chain is built from TRBV5-1 and TRBJ2-5; D gene uncertain. CDR1 is SGHRS and CDR2 is YFSETQ in the germline V gene. The CDR3 is 11 amino acids. V lost 0 bases to trimming and J lost 7 bases, with 4 bases between them. The CDR3 DNA follows: TGCGCCAGCAGCTTGGAGGGGACCCAGTACTTC. This gives the protein CASSLEGTQYF.

The chain carries TRBV6-5 and TRBJ2-1, with TRBD1 as a possible D gene (6 bases). The germline V and J ends were trimmed by 2 bases and 7 bases, with 12 bases remaining between them. Germline assignment: CDR1 MNHEY and CDR2 SVGAGI. CDR3 size: 14 residues. The CDR3 nucleotides read TGTGCCAGCAGTTACGCAGGGGTGGGGAATGAGCAGTTCTTC. Its protein is CASSYAGVGNEQFF.

J is TRBJ1-4 and V is TRBV19; 7 bases agree with TRBD1. J gave up 8 bases and V 3 bases, and 9 bases lay outside the gene matches. Germline-derived CDR1 and CDR2 are LNHDA and SQIVND (reference sequence). The CDR3 is made up of 15 amino acids. CDR3 bases: TGTGCCAGTAGTATTGAACAGGGGAGAAAAGAAAAACTGTTTTTT. Protein: CASSIEQGRKEKLFF.

The chain carries TRBV6-1 and TRBJ1-1, with 10 bases aligning to TRBD1. Germline-derived CDR1 and CDR2 are MNHNS and SASEGT. This CDR3 comprises 14 residues. After removal of 6 bases from V and 1 base from J, the junction contained 2 bases not matched to a gene. CDR3 sequence: CASSRQGANTEAFF. In nucleotides, the CDR3 is TGTGCCAGCAGCCGACAGGGGGCGAACACTGAAGCTTTCTTT.

The chain couples TRBV29-1 to TRBJ2-3; D call uncertain. In germline, CDR1 is SQVTM, CDR2 ANQGSEA. The CDR3 loop spans 15 amino acids. The germline V and J ends were trimmed by 7 bases and 0 bases, with 17 bases remaining between them. CDR3 DNA: TGCAGCGCCATCTCCGGGCAGATCAGCACAGATACGCAGTATTTT. Protein product: CSAISGQISTDTQYF.

This clone was seen a few times. This chain connects TRBV30 to TRBJ1-1; 9 positions agree with TRBD1. Germline V gene sequence: CDR1 GTSNPN, CDR2 SVGIG (reference sequence). V trimming: 2 bases; J trimming: 1 base; junction bases outside the gene matches: 5. There are 15 residues in the CDR3. The CDR3 coding sequence is TGTGCCTGGAGTATGGCGGACAGGGGGAACACTGAAGCTTTCTTT. Translating it yields CAWSMADRGNTEAFF.

V usage is TRBV7-9 and J usage is TRBJ2-2; D possibly corresponds to TRBD2 (6 bases). V was pared by 5 bases and J by 4 bases, with 11 bases between. The CDR3 has 14 amino acids. CDR1 is SEHNR and CDR2 is FQNEAQ in the germline V gene (reference sequence). The CDR3 DNA follows: TGTGCCAGCAGCGTCGGGAGAGGCACCGGGGAGCTGTTTTTT. As protein: CASSVGRGTGELFF.

The rearrangement joins TRBV11-3 to TRBJ2-2; D may be TRBD2 (5 bases). This CDR3 is built from 15 residues. Germline V gene sequence: CDR1 SGHNT, CDR2 YENEEA. Trimming cost V 1 base and J 1 base, with 7 bases left between them. This CDR3 is CASSLGGVNTGELFF. Here the CDR3 DNA reads TGTGCCAGCAGCTTAGGGGGAGTGAACACCGGGGAGCTGTTTTTT.

This chain joins TRBV5-1 and TRBJ2-2, with D perhaps matching TRBD2 (5 bases). The CDR3 is made up of 15 amino acids. The V and J ends lost 4 bases and 6 bases respectively, with 16 bases between them. Germline CDR1 and CDR2: SGHRS and YFSETQ. The CDR3 DNA sequence: TGCGCCAGCAGCGATTTGGGAGAGGTGGCCGGGGAGCTGTTTTTT. It specifies CASSDLGEVAGELFF.

Points on this clone: One end of the junction fails to match germline, which may point to a read error. The rearrangement uses TRBV7-3 and TRBJ1-1, with TRBD1 matching 9 bases. Germline values: CDR1 SGHTA, CDR2 FQGTGA. The CDR3 runs 14 residues. The CDR3 loop is CASSPGTGNAEAFF. The CDR3 nucleotides are TGTGCCAGCAGCCCCGGGACAGGGAACGCTGAAGCTTTCTTT.